The entry below describes one T cell receptor beta chain. Its antigen is as yet unknown. In germline, CDR1 is SGHRS, CDR2 YFSETQ. CDR3 size: 15 residues. The V end was cut by 6 bases, the J end by 2 bases, with 16 bases between. Here immunoSEQ multiplex PCR was the method, and the copy in TCRdb shows in-frame clones only, minus some. Among approximately 110,000 clones, 70% to 90% were seen once, and the ten largest hold around 2.3%. The data were taken from a study of T cell responses to AZD1222 COVID-19 vaccine. Pooling of second doses given at about 4 or about 12 weeks was done. Whole-study results and caveats: Repertoire samples came only from after the peak T cell response. Clonal diversity was possibly underestimated; the donors were predominantly white British and more often female. Nearly half of spike-specific TCRs reportedly target unmutated variant regions.

V is TRBV5-1 and J is TRBJ2-3; perhaps TRBD2 as D (6 bases). This specimen consisted of peripheral blood, obtained 28 days after the second AZD1222 dose. This TCR derives from an adult who received the AZD1222 COVID-19 vaccine. The CDR3 is CASKEGSGITDTQYF. The CDR3 DNA reads TGCGCCAGCAAGGAGGGGAGTGGGATCACAGATACGCAGTATTTT.